Listed below are T cell receptor beta chains from one sample, sequenced in a study of monozygotic twins with inflammatory bowel disease. TCRdb re-called the 5' RACE reads and catalogs CDR3 proteins one per entry, DNA excluded. The listing contains about 110,000 distinct CDR3 sequences. Input material: blood. These receptors all stem from a human donor with ulcerative colitis or Crohn's disease, or a healthy co-twin of an affected twin (not recorded which). The CDR3 runs from the conserved cysteine through the conserved F or W. The order of the fields is J gene, V gene, CDR3 protein.

TRBJ1-6	TRBV5-1	CASSSGTGVNSPLHF
TRBJ1-5	TRBV20-1	CSARDLEVPENQPQHF
TRBJ2-1	TRBV20-1	CSATAGGRNEQFF
TRBJ1-6	TRBV21-1	CASSKSGGNSPLHF
TRBJ2-7	TRBV27	CASSMGGPYEQYF
TRBJ1-1	TRBV19	CASSIDRWTEAFF
TRBJ2-3	TRBV29-1	CSVEGGTGADTQYF
TRBJ2-7	TRBV10-3	CAISDLLAGAYEQYF
TRBJ1-6	TRBV7-8	CASTSGGAIRPLHF
TRBJ1-5	TRBV7-8	CASSHYDRADQPQHF
TRBJ2-2	TRBV20-1	CSARDLFEQGVTGELFF
TRBJ2-1	TRBV3-1	CASSQEITGGGNEQFF
TRBJ2-2	TRBV5-1	CASSYSATANTGELFF
TRBJ2-2	TRBV12-3/TRBV12-4	CASSSRLAGRAGELFF
TRBJ1-6	TRBV6-1	CASSTRDGYNSPLHF